The T cell receptor (beta chain) under discussion was sequenced for a study of T cell responses to AZD1222 COVID-19 vaccine. CDR3 length: 15 residues. Germline CDR1 SNHLY, CDR2 FYNNEI. Libraries were prepared by immunoSEQ multiplex PCR; TCRdb keeps only in-frame clonotypes and omits some of them. This table holds around 120,000 clones, about 89% found once. About this clone: Its target is not known. The junction and the germline gene differ at one end; a read error may be behind it.

Study-wide results and limits: Spike-specific TCR breadth and depth rose after two AZD1222 doses.

Sample: peripheral blood, taken 28 days after the second AZD1222 dose. The genes are TRBV2 and TRBJ2-1, with 9 bases that match TRBD1. This clonotype originated in an adult who received the AZD1222 COVID-19 vaccine. The CDR3 DNA follows: TGTGCCCGCAGGGGAGGGACAGGGATGTACAATGAGCAGTTCTTC. This translates into CARRGGTGMYNEQFF.